This T cell receptor (beta chain) was captured by sequencing in a study of identical twins (dated by TCRdb to between 2015 and 2016). As for the study more broadly: To test whether fetal clonotypes persist, the study used deep sequencing on TCR alpha and beta repertoires from monozygotic twins, unrelated adults of various ages, and cord blood. Replicate twin experiments were performed at different times using different library preparation protocols to rule out contamination.

Comment on this clonotype: Its cognate antigen has yet to be identified. Compared with germline, one end of the junction differs, possibly owing to a read error.

Library creation used 5' RACE. Sequencer: Illumina HiSeq 2000. A universal primer binding site was introduced by template switching, and a unique molecular identifier was present in the final cDNA, enabling accurate counting of TCR cDNA molecules. First-strand cDNA for TCR alpha and beta chains was synthesized from specific primers in the conserved constant-segment region. Each cDNA library was double barcoded, with a SMART-Mk sample barcode plus Illumina barcodes, to control for contamination. TruSeq adapter sequences and Illumina sample barcodes were added in two successive PCR steps. Sequencing of the TCR alpha and beta cDNA libraries was done on the Illumina HiSeq platform using custom primers. The study's processing was this. Unique molecular identifiers were extracted from raw reads with MiGEC, and CDR3 positions were determined with MiXCR. Recombination models were inferred per individual with the repgenHMM and IGoR tools using an EM algorithm. The tcR package in R was used for shared clonotype analysis, with sharing normalized by the product of cloneset sizes. Out-of-frame nonproductive sequences were analyzed to study raw recombination free of thymic and clonal selection effects. TCRdb applied fastp at Q25 and MiXCR to the public reads, then kept only in-frame beta chains. Rows merge per CDR3 protein into single entries with the most common DNA and genes. Clone size and V and J calls follow TCRdb, not the original study. Here the sample has some 1,700,000 distinct CDR3 sequences; roughly 35% occur a single time. The biggest ten clones account for over 0.25% of the sample.

For CDR1 and CDR2, the germline V gene lists SNHLY and FYNNEI. The CDR3 numbers 16 residues from cysteine through phenylalanine. Only the CDR3 DNA is retained, 48 bases long and in frame from the first base. What the study reported, not specific to this receptor: Excess twin sharing in beta out-of-frame sequences was weaker because fewer shared sequences lowered the signal-to-noise ratio. Fewer insertions were carried by abundant cord blood beta clonotypes; a weaker similar trend was observed in young adult naive repertoires, while no such trend was observed in memory repertoires. In monozygotic twins, out-of-frame TCR alpha sharing was systematically underestimated by recombination models, although the models agreed with sharing between unrelated individuals. Zero-insertion analyses could be partly confounded by invariant T cells such as MAIT and iNKT, although diverse VJ usage argued against such confounding for most clonotypes. Compared with coincidental sharing between unrelated individuals, an excess of low generation-probability sequences was observed among out-of-frame TCR alpha sequences shared between twins. Conclusions relied on cross-sectional statistical analysis, since the same donors could not be followed over many years.

All donors were healthy Caucasians. This receptor was obtained from a newborn girl in good health. Rearrangement joined TRBV2 to TRBJ2-1; 7 junctional bases match TRBD2. The sample consisted of cord blood. The CDR3 region: CASSEKASGSYSEQFF. The nucleotide sequence is TGTGCCAGCAGTGAAAAGGCTAGCGGTTCCTACAGTGAGCAGTTCTTC.